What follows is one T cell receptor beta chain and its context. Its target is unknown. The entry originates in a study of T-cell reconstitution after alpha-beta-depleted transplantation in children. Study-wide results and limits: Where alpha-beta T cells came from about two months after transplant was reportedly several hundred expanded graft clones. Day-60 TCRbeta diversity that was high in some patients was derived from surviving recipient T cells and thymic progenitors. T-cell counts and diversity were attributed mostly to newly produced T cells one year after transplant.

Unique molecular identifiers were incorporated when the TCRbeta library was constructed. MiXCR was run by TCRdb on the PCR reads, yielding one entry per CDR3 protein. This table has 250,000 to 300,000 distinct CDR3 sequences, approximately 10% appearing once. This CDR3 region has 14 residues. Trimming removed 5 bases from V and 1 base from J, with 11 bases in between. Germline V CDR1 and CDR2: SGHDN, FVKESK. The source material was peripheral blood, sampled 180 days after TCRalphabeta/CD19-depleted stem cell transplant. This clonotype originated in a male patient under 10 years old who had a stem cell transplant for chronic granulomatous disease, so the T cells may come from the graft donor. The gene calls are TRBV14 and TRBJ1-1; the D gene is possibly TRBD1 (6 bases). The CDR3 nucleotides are TGTGCCAGCAGCTCAGGGGTATGGAACACTGAAGCTTTCTTT. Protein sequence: CASSSGVWNTEAFF.